This TCR beta chain originates from a study of graft-versus-host responses after intestinal transplantation (dated by TCRdb to the early 2020s). Study-wide context: The transplants that recipients received were multivisceral, liver-intestinal, or isolated intestinal. Graft-versus-host and host-versus-graft alloreactive T cell clones were tracked in the graft, circulation and bone marrow after intestinal transplantation using bulk TCR-beta CDR3 sequencing. Alloreactive clones were identified by sequencing pre-transplant mixed lymphocyte reaction products and comparing these products with unstimulated pre-transplant donor and recipient T cells. Rather than being sequenced by the commercial service, samples from a few later patients were sequenced in-house on an Illumina MiSeq and processed with MiXCR. A peak of at least 4% donor T cells among recipient peripheral blood mononuclear cells was the definition used for donor T cell macrochimerism. The cohort enrolled about two dozen intestinal transplant recipients, one of whom was a retransplant, and a few patients without pretransplant specimens were excluded. Every recipient was given anti-thymocyte globulin induction, followed by 3 to 4 years of maintenance tacrolimus and steroids.

Concerning this clone itself: The antigen it recognizes is unknown. One base away there is no much larger clone; base qualities are not given.

The time point label, as the study defines it: cells obtained before transplantation from donor or recipient. CD3+CD4+ and CD3+CD8+ populations were FACS-sorted from unstimulated pre-transplant donor and recipient cells taken from spleen or lymph nodes. V is clipped by 2 bases and J by 7 bases, and the sequence between their germline boundaries is 18 bases long. CDR1 and CDR2 are drawn from the germline V gene (reference sequence): MNHNY, SVGAGI. Inclusive of the bounding cysteine and phenylalanine, the CDR3 is 16 residues long. Only the CDR3 part of the read is kept: 48 bases, read in frame from the first base. Results and caveats for the whole study, not just this receptor: Early after transplant, declines in HvG clones were associated with peak levels of circulating GvH clones. In the allografts of patients with donor T cell macrochimerism, GvH to HvG T cell clonal ratios were high. GvH clones were detected in recipient bone marrow, and some appeared earlier in ileal mucosa or blood, consistent with an intestinal mucosal origin. The relatively low number and heterogeneity of intestinal transplant patients limited the conclusions.

Libraries were prepared through the immunoSEQ multiplex PCR assay. In most patients, genomic DNA was isolated using the Qiagen DNeasy Blood and Tissue Kit and sent frozen to Adaptive Biotechnologies for TCR sequencing. For most patients, genomic DNA was subjected to high-throughput TCR-beta CDR3 sequencing by Adaptive Biotechnologies. On the authors' methods: Adaptive's ImmunoSEQ software was the source of the TCR sequencing data for 15 to 20 patients, while a few other patients were processed with MiXCR and VDJtools. CD4 versus CD8 sorting errors were corrected by removing sequences found in both subsets at a frequency ratio below 5:1. CDR3 nucleotide sequences shared by donor and recipient were removed because the origin of these sequences could not be assigned. Alloreactive clones required at least 2-fold expansion over unstimulated cells and minimum CFSE-low frequency of 0.002% (template counts) or 0.001% (read counts). Clones were considered mappable if detected in sequenced pre-transplant spleen, lymph node, or MLR CFSE-low populations of the donor or recipient. Cumulative frequency of alloreactive clones was calculated as a percentage of all sequences weighted by copy number. Sourced from immuneACCESS, this table was stored by TCRdb with only in-frame sequences that have V and J called. A share of the clones is absent; for the studies checked, an unresolved V gene accounts for under half, and the remainder has no known explanation. The DNA gave D and trimming, while V, J and clone size come from that table. For this sample the table gives 50,000 to 75,000 clones, of which 90% to 95% were detected only once. About 1.7% of the sample lies in the top ten.

The sample in question was unstimulated CD8+ T cells sorted from spleen or lymph node cells, obtained before transplant. The sequence was collected from a human donor who was the organ donor for an intestinal transplant. The sequence joins TRBV6-6 to TRBJ2-1; 5 matching bases give a weak D call of TRBD2. The CDR3 has the sequence CASSYPGPEAGNEQFF. DNA sequence: TGTGCCAGCAGTTACCCGGGTCCGGAGGCAGGAAATGAGCAGTTCTTC.